Listed here are 15 T cell receptor beta chains from one sample, sequenced in a study of a mutant IDH1 vaccine in newly diagnosed glioma. Sequencing used immunoSEQ multiplex PCR; TCRdb keeps in-frame clones, though not all of them. The sample includes around 31,000 clones, approximately 50% of them seen just once. Antigens of these TCRs are unknown. Time point indicated: week 5, during vaccination. Every vaccination contained 300 ug of the mutant IDH1 20-mer peptide and was paired with topical imiquimod. This sample comprised PBMCs, obtained from a glioma patient whose treatment included an IDH1 peptide vaccine. These receptor sequences come from a young woman with glioma.

CDR3 residues: CASSLSSGGWNIQYF. CDR3 nucleotide sequence: TGTGCCAGCAGCTTATCCTCCGGGGGCTGGAACATTCAGTACTTC. This chain connects TRBV7-2 to TRBJ2-4; D is tentatively TRBD1 or TRBD2 (6 bases each). Trimming removed 2 bases from V and 7 bases from J, with 15 bases in between. The CDR3 runs to 15 residues. Germline CDR1 SGHTA, CDR2 FQGNSA.

This sequence joins TRBV4-1 and TRBJ2-5; 10 positions agree with TRBD2. The V gene end was trimmed by 3 bases and the J gene end by 2 bases; junction bases not matched to a gene: 9. Germline CDR1 is MGHRA and CDR2 is YSYEKL. CDR3 length equals 17 residues. The CDR3 is CASSQRTSGPYQETQYF. DNA for the CDR3: TGCGCCAGCAGCCAGAGGACTAGCGGTCCCTATCAAGAGACCCAGTACTTC.

V and J are TRBV4-3 and TRBJ2-6; weak D call: TRBD1 (5 bases). Germline V gene lookup returns CDR1 LGHNA and CDR2 YSLEER. The CDR3 spans 14 residues. Trimming removed 0 bases at V and 6 bases at J, with 6 bases between. The CDR3 loop reads CASSQEQVANVLTF. CDR3 coding DNA: TGCGCCAGCAGCCAAGAACAGGTGGCCAACGTCCTGACTTTC.

The J gene is TRBJ2-5, the V gene TRBV29-1; 10 bases map to TRBD2. Trimming cost V 5 bases and J 2 bases; bases outside gene matches: 5. The CDR3 is made up of 14 amino acids. Germline CDR1 SQVTM, CDR2 ANQGSEA. CDR3 sequence reads: CSVTGLAVQETQYF. DNA for the CDR3: TGCAGCGTTACCGGACTAGCGGTACAAGAGACCCAGTACTTC.

The chain combines TRBV19 with TRBJ1-5; D gene ambiguous. Germline V lookup: CDR1 LNHDA, CDR2 SQIVND (reference sequence). The CDR3 has 15 residues. Trimming pared 5 bases from V and 0 bases from J, leaving 11 bases between. The CDR3 DNA sequence: TGTGCCAGTAGTGCGGCCGTAAATAGCAATCAGCCCCAGCATTTT. Translated, it gives CASSAAVNSNQPQHF. Drawing the rest from reference TRBV19 and TRBJ1-5, the complete variable domain is DGGITQSPKYLFRKEGQNVTLSCEQNLNHDAMYWYRQDPGQGLRLIYYSQIVNDFQKGDIAEGYSVSREKKESFPLTVTSAQKNPTAFYLCASSAAVNSNQPQHFGDGTRLSIL.

CDR3 bases: TGTGCCAGCAGCCGGCATGTTAGCGGATCCTACAATGAGCAGTTCTTC. Translating gives CASSRHVSGSYNEQFF. The chain couples TRBV28 to TRBJ2-1, with D possibly matching TRBD2 (6 bases). Trimming removed 6 bases at V and 1 base at J, with 16 bases between. Germline-derived CDR1 and CDR2 are MDHEN and SYDVKM. This CDR3 is 16 amino acids long.

The chain couples TRBV19 to TRBJ1-2; D is possibly TRBD1 (5 bases). Germline lookup yields CDR1 LNHDA and CDR2 SQIVND (reference sequence). Between the trimmed V and J ends, which lost 6 bases and 2 bases, there was a span of 19 bases. This CDR3 spans 16 amino acids. CDR3 amino acids: CASSPKPTAFNYGYTF. CDR3 sequence (DNA): TGTGCCAGTAGCCCAAAACCGACAGCTTTCAACTATGGCTACACCTTC.

The CDR3 DNA reads TGTGCCAGCCGCGGGGGGACAGGGAGTTCCTACGAGCAGTACTTC. This encodes CASRGGTGSSYEQYF. The chain couples TRBV6-5 to TRBJ2-7; a weak D match, TRBD1 (9 bases). Trimming shortened V by 8 bases and J by 1 base, and 18 bases separated the two germline ends. The CDR3 is made up of 15 amino acids. Germline CDR1 MNHEY, CDR2 SVGAGI.

The chain combines TRBV29-1 with TRBJ2-3; either TRBD1 or TRBD2 may fit D (8 bases each). Trimming left V 6 bases short and J 3 bases short, with 25 bases between. The CDR3 length is 17 residues. The germline V gene encodes CDR1 SQVTM and CDR2 ANQGSEA. CDR3 DNA sequence: TGCAGCGTCCAGGGGGCTAGCGGGTCTGATTTGACAGATACGCAGTATTTT. This codes for CSVQGASGSDLTDTQYF.

This chain connects TRBV6-1 to TRBJ2-1; a weak D match, TRBD2 (6 bases). With 4 bases removed from V and 2 bases from J, the gap between germline ends came to 6 bases. This CDR3 is built from 13 residues. Germline V gives CDR1 MNHNS, CDR2 SASEGT. The CDR3 sequence is CASSGLAYNEQFF. The CDR3 DNA is TGTGCCAGCAGTGGACTAGCCTACAATGAGCAGTTCTTC.

There are a few counts of this clone. This sequence joins TRBV4-2 and TRBJ2-3, with TRBD2 matching 10 bases. This CDR3 is built from 18 residues. The junction had 10 bases not matched to a gene; V was cut back by 3 bases and J by 1 base. Looked up from germline, CDR1 is LGHNA and CDR2 is YNFKEQ. The chain's CDR3 is CASSQPPGGTSGTDTQYF. The CDR3 nucleotides are TGTGCCAGCAGCCAGCCTCCGGGGGGGACTAGCGGCACAGATACGCAGTATTTT.

There are a few counts of this clone. The chain employs TRBV27 and TRBJ1-1; D gene uncertain. Between the trimmed V and J ends, which lost 2 bases and 8 bases, there was a span of 9 bases. Germline V gene sequence: CDR1 MNHEY, CDR2 SMNVEV (reference sequence). CDR3 length equals 12 residues. CDR3 amino acids: CASSLVGREAFF. The CDR3 DNA is TGTGCCAGCAGTTTAGTGGGCAGGGAAGCTTTCTTT.

This sequence joins TRBV5-5 and TRBJ1-2; possibly TRBD1 for D (6 bases). The CDR3 contains 14 residues. The V gene lost 5 bases and the J gene lost 7 bases, with 18 bases spanning the gap. Germline loops: CDR1 SGHKS, CDR2 YYEKEE (reference sequence). CDR3 sequence: CASRIWGAASGYTF. As DNA, the CDR3 is TGTGCCAGCAGAATTTGGGGGGCCGCGAGTGGCTACACCTTC.

The chain carries TRBV2 and TRBJ1-3; D gene uncertain. The germline V gene encodes CDR1 SNHLY and CDR2 FYNNEI. Trimming cost V 3 bases and J 0 bases, with 9 bases left between them. The CDR3 sequence is 15 residues long. In nucleotides, the CDR3 is TGTGCCAGCAGTGACCGAAAGCACTCTGGAAACACCATATATTTT. Translated: CASSDRKHSGNTIYF.

The chain has TRBV20-1 and TRBJ1-5, with D unclear. V lost 5 bases and J 5 bases, leaving 7 bases between the germline ends. The CDR3 is 11 residues long. Germline V CDR1 and CDR2: DFQATT, SNEGSKA (reference sequence). The CDR3 DNA is TGCAGTGCTTCCCAGGATCAGCCCCAGCATTTT. This codes for CSASQDQPQHF.